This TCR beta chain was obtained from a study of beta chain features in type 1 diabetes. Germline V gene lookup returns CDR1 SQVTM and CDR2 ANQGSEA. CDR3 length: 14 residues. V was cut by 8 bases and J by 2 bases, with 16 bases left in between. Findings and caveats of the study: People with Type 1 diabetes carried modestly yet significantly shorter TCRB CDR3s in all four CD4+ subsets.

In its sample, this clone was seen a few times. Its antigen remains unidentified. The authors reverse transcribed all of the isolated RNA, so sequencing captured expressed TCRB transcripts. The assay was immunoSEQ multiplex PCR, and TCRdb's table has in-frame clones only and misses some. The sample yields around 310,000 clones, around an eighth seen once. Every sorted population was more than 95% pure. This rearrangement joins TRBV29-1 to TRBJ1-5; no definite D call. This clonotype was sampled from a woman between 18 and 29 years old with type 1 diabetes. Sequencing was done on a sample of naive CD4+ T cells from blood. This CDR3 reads CSPQRPRGNQPQHF. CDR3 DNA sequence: TGCAGCCCTCAGCGCCCTCGGGGCAATCAGCCCCAGCATTTT.